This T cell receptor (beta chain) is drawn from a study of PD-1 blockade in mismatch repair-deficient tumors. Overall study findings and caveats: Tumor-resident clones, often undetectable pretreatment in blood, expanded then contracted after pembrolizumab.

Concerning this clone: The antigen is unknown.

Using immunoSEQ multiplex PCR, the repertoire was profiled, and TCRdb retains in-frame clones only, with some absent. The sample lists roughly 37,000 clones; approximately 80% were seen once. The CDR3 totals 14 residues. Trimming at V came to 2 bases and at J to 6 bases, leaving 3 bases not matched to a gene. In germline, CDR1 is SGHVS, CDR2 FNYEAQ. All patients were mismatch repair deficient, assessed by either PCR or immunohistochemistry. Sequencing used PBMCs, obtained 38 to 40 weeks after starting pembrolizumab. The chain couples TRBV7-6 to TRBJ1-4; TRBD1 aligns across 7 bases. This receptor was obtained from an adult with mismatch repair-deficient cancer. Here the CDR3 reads CASSLRQGYEKLFF. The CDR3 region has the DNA TGTGCCAGCAGCTTAAGACAGGGTTATGAAAAACTGTTTTTT.